One sample yielded the 31 T cell receptor beta chains listed below, sequenced in a study of blood T cells in healthy people across ages. A second PCR, run for about 7 to 12 cycles, used a sample-barcoded 5' primer plus a J-beta primer mix. MiXCR was run by TCRdb on the 5' RACE reads, yielding one entry per CDR3 protein. This sample has around 1.7 million distinct CDR3 sequences, with roughly 30% found just once. Input material: blood. All receptors derive from a woman younger than 45 in good health.

This clonotype was found a few times. The chain couples TRBV12-3 or TRBV12-4 to TRBJ2-7, with 11 nucleotides matching TRBD2. With V trimmed by 5 bases and J by 4 bases, 13 bases remained unmatched. The CDR3 loop spans 17 amino acids. The CDR3 loop is CASSPNLSGRARYEQYF. The CDR3 DNA sequence: TGTGCCAGCAGTCCTAACCTTAGCGGGAGGGCCCGATACGAGCAGTACTTC.

This clonotype occurred a few times. This sequence joins TRBV15 and TRBJ1-4, with D perhaps TRBD1 (6 bases). There are 13 residues in the CDR3. Trimming removed 9 bases at V and 5 bases at J, with 13 bases between. Per the germline V gene, CDR1 is LNHNV and CDR2 is YYDKDF (reference sequence). In DNA, the CDR3 is TGTGCCACTAAGCAGGACAGCAATGAAAAACTGTTTTTT. It specifies CATKQDSNEKLFF.

Details on this clonotype: Just one base apart from a much larger clone, this may be a read error. The J gene is TRBJ2-1, the V gene TRBV2; D is possibly TRBD1 or TRBD2 (5 bases each). V gave up 4 bases and J gave up 10 bases, with 14 bases separating them. The germline CDR1 and CDR2 sequences are SNHLY and FYNNEI. This CDR3 contains 13 residues. CDR3 DNA: TGTGCCAGCAGTGGAGGGGCCACCTACGAGCAGTTCTTC. Translation gives CASSGGATYEQFF.

V usage is TRBV2 and J usage is TRBJ1-5; no definite D call. The CDR3 has 14 amino acids. Trimming took 4 bases from V and 2 from J, leaving 9 bases between them. Germline-derived CDR1 and CDR2 are SNHLY and FYNNEI. The CDR3 DNA sequence: TGTGCCAGCAGTGGAAGGCCGGGCAATCAGCCCCAGCATTTT. Encoded protein: CASSGRPGNQPQHF.

On this clonotype itself: This may be a read error, as it is one base from a much larger clone. The chain's CDR3 is CASRQQGLENIQYF. The CDR3 bases are TGTGCCAGCAGGCAACAGGGGTTGGAAAACATTCAGTACTTC. The chain uses TRBV12-3 or TRBV12-4 and TRBJ2-4, with 7 bases matching TRBD1. The V gene end was trimmed by 6 bases and the J gene end by 5 bases; junction bases not matched to a gene: 7. The CDR3 has 14 residues.

This clonotype has at least ten counts. The J gene is TRBJ2-5, the V gene TRBV20-1, with TRBD2 matching over 7 bases. Germline lookup yields CDR1 DFQATT and CDR2 SNEGSKA (reference sequence). This CDR3 has 15 residues. Trimming removed 5 bases from V and 4 bases from J; junction bases left unmatched: 13. CDR3 residues: CSAPQLAPWGETQYF. The CDR3 region has the DNA TGCAGTGCTCCCCAACTAGCGCCTTGGGGAGAGACCCAGTACTTC.

CDR3 residues: CAITSDSFNSPLHF. The CDR3 region has the DNA TGTGCCATCACCTCGGACAGCTTTAATTCACCCCTCCACTTT. The chain recombines TRBV10-3 with TRBJ1-6; D is possibly TRBD1 (6 bases). CDR3 size: 14 residues. The V and J ends lost 7 bases and 6 bases respectively, with 13 bases between them. Germline V lookup: CDR1 ENHRY, CDR2 SYGVKD.

This chain links TRBV6-2 or TRBV6-3 with TRBJ2-3, with D perhaps TRBD1 or TRBD2 (5 bases each). CDR1 and CDR2 (germline): MNHEY, SVGEGT. V lost 0 bases to trimming and J lost 0 bases, with 25 bases between them. There are 21 residues in the CDR3. The DNA for the CDR3 is TGTGCCAGCAGTTACTCGATTTCCAATAGAAATCAGGGAGCTAGCACAGATACGCAGTATTTT. It encodes CASSYSISNRNQGASTDTQYF.

Regarding this clonotype: The junction shows a germline mismatch at one end, possibly a read error. The rearrangement uses TRBV20-1 and TRBJ2-3; 16 bases match TRBD2. Germline V CDR1 and CDR2: DFQATT, SNEGSKA (reference sequence). The CDR3 runs to 17 residues. This CDR3 is CSAPPGLAGGPTDAQYF. CDR3 coding DNA: TGCAGTGCCCCCCCGGGACTAGCGGGAGGGCCCACAGATGCGCAGTATTTT.

This chain connects TRBV3-1 to TRBJ1-1; D gene uncertain. Germline loops: CDR1 LGHDT, CDR2 YNNKEL (reference sequence). The CDR3 contains 17 residues. V was pared by 0 bases and J by 4 bases, with 18 bases between. DNA for the CDR3: TGTGCCAGCAGCCAAGAAGGCCTGGTGGGCGCACCCACTGAAGCTTTCTTT. Its protein product is CASSQEGLVGAPTEAFF.

On this clonotype: Given a much more abundant clone one base away, this may be a read error. The chain's CDR3 is CSVEVQLAGGNEQFF. The DNA of the CDR3 is TGCAGCGTTGAAGTACAACTAGCGGGAGGGAATGAGCAGTTCTTC. The V and J genes are TRBV29-1 and TRBJ2-1, with 13 bases aligning to TRBD2. The CDR3 spans 15 residues. The V gene's germline CDR1 is SQVTM and CDR2 ANQGSEA. The trim removed 1 base at V and 7 bases at J, leaving 4 bases unmatched.

This clonotype has a handful of counts. The J gene is TRBJ2-1, the V gene TRBV5-1; TRBD2 is a possible D gene (6 bases). Germline assignment: CDR1 SGHRS and CDR2 YFSETQ. Trimming shortened V by 4 bases and J by 0 bases, and 17 bases separated the two germline ends. CDR3 length equals 17 residues. The CDR3 nucleotides are TGCGCCAGCAGCCGAGGACTAACGGGGAGCTCCTACAATGAGCAGTTCTTC. Translated: CASSRGLTGSSYNEQFF.

The chain uses TRBV21-1 and TRBJ2-7; the D call in the table, TRBD1, was not verified against the DNA. TRBV21-1 represents a pseudogene. The CDR3 runs to 17 residues. CDR3 in DNA: TGTGCCAGCAGCAAACCCCCCGAGGGACAGGGGTGGTACGAGCAGTACTTC. Translation gives CASSKPPEGQGWYEQYF.

V gene TRBV4-2 combines with J gene TRBJ2-7; D is undetermined. V was trimmed by 0 bases and J by 7 bases, leaving 16 bases between them. The CDR3 loop spans 15 amino acids. Looked up from germline, CDR1 is LGHNA and CDR2 is YNFKEQ. As DNA, the CDR3 is TGTGCCAGCAGCCAAGATAGCTCTACGCGACGAGAGCAGTACTTC. As protein: CASSQDSSTRREQYF.

V and J are TRBV9 and TRBJ2-1; maybe TRBD1 (6 bases). The J call may be faulty, since TRBJ2-7 better matches the DNA end. The germline V gene has CDR1 SGDLS and CDR2 YYNGEE. The CDR3 contains 14 residues. The CDR3 loop reads CASSVTGSYNEQYF. DNA for the CDR3: TGTGCCAGCAGCGTGACAGGTTCCTACAATGAGCAGTACTTC.

The table lists this clonotype with many counts. CDR3 protein: CASQLAGLAKNIQYF. For the CDR3, the DNA is TGTGCCTCCCAACTAGCGGGGCTAGCCAAAAACATTCAGTACTTC. V gene TRBV12-3 or TRBV12-4 combines with J gene TRBJ2-4, with 10 bases identical to TRBD2. The CDR3 extends over 15 amino acids. Germline trimming cut 11 bases from V and 0 bases from J; bases unmatched to any gene: 7.

The chain couples TRBV20-1 to TRBJ2-7; D might be TRBD2 (5 bases). The CDR3 totals 14 residues. Trimming removed 3 bases at V and 2 bases at J, with 14 bases between. Germline V gene lookup returns CDR1 DFQATT and CDR2 SNEGSKA (reference sequence). CDR3 bases: TGCAGTGCTAGCCTATGGAGCGGCCCCTACGAGCAGTACTTC. Translating it yields CSASLWSGPYEQYF.

The V gene is TRBV24-1, the J gene TRBJ1-2; D is unclear. The V gene lost 0 bases and the J gene lost 4 bases, with 8 bases spanning the gap. This CDR3 has 14 residues. CDR1 and CDR2 (germline): KGHDR, SFDVKD. CDR3 amino acids: CATSDLDKGYGYTF. The CDR3 DNA follows: TGTGCCACCAGTGATTTGGACAAGGGCTATGGCTACACCTTC.

Here the CDR3 reads CASSKAGGACHEQYF. CDR3 DNA: TGTGCCAGCAGCAAAGCCGGCGGAGCATGCCATGAGCAGTACTTC. The rearrangement links TRBV21-1 to TRBJ2-7. TRBV21-1 is marked as a pseudogene. The CDR3 is 15 amino acids.

This chain links TRBV5-1 with TRBJ2-4; weak D call: TRBD1 (7 bases). The DNA end lines up better with TRBJ2-7; the J call may be wrong. The length of the CDR3 is 15 residues. The V gene's germline CDR1 is SGHRS and CDR2 YFSETQ. CDR3 sequence: CASSLQGGYVDEQYF. The CDR3 DNA follows: TGCGCCAGCAGCTTGCAGGGGGGTTATGTCGACGAGCAGTACTTC.

Only a few counts were recorded for this clonotype. The chain is built from TRBV25-1 and TRBJ2-1, with 10 bases fitting TRBD2. The CDR3 contains 13 residues. Trimming cost V 8 bases and J 12 bases; bases outside gene matches: 10. Germline V gives CDR1 MGHDK, CDR2 SYGVNS. Here the CDR3 DNA reads TGTGCCAGCCGAGATAGCGGGAGGCCAGGGCAGTTCTTC. Protein product: CASRDSGRPGQFF.

V is TRBV9 and J is TRBJ2-5; D ambiguous. Germline V gives CDR1 SGDLS, CDR2 YYNGEE. V dropped 2 bases and J dropped 1 base, with 9 bases sitting between them. This CDR3 has 14 residues. The CDR3 here is CASSVSHIQETQYF. In nucleotides, the CDR3 is TGTGCCAGCAGCGTTTCTCACATCCAAGAGACCCAGTACTTC.

This clonotype was seen just once. The CDR3, as DNA: TGCGCCAGCAGCTCTACTAGCGTGATCGACAATGAGCAGTTCTTC. Protein sequence: CASSSTSVIDNEQFF. The rearrangement joins TRBV5-1 to TRBJ2-1; the match to TRBD2 covers 7 bases. Germline CDR1 is SGHRS and CDR2 is YFSETQ. The junction had 8 bases not matched to a gene; V was cut back by 3 bases and J by 5 bases. CDR3 length: 15 residues.

The chain combines TRBV5-1 with TRBJ1-2; D not resolved. The CDR3 extends over 15 amino acids. The V gene lost 7 bases and the J gene lost 0 bases, with 16 bases spanning the gap. Germline CDR1 is SGHRS and CDR2 is YFSETQ. CDR3 DNA: TGCGCCAGCGCCCTCCGGGGAGGGACTAACTATGGCTACACCTTC. Translated, it gives CASALRGGTNYGYTF.

The CDR3 DNA sequence: TGTGCCAGCAGTCAAACAGGGTCCAAAAACATTCAGTACTTC. This codes for CASSQTGSKNIQYF. The chain carries TRBV6-2 or TRBV6-3 and TRBJ2-4, with D possibly matching TRBD1 (6 bases). The germline CDR1 and CDR2 sequences are MNHEY and SVGEGT. This CDR3 comprises 14 residues. V was shortened by 5 bases and J by 2 bases, with 10 bases between the two germline ends.

Of note for this clonotype: One end of the junction is discordant with germline, which a read error may explain. The gene calls are TRBV5-5 and TRBJ1-4; D remains unclear. Germline lookup yields CDR1 SGHKS and CDR2 YYEKEE (reference sequence). This CDR3 contains 14 residues. The CDR3 region has the DNA TGTGCCAGCAGCCTCGGGAGGAACGATGAAAAACGGTTTTTT. Encoded protein: CASSLGRNDEKRFF.

The rearrangement links TRBV7-9 to TRBJ2-5; 8 bases fit TRBD1. CDR3 size: 15 residues. V was pared by 0 bases and J by 4 bases, with 4 bases of the junction left unmatched. The germline V gene encodes CDR1 SEHNR and CDR2 FQNEAQ (reference sequence). CDR3 DNA: TGTGCCAGCAGCTTAGCCCAGACAGGGGCAGAGACCCAGTACTTC. Translated: CASSLAQTGAETQYF.

This clonotype was counted between two and nine times. The chain uses TRBV5-6 and TRBJ2-7, with 9 bases fitting TRBD2. Germline loops: CDR1 SGHDT, CDR2 YYEEEE. With V trimmed by 4 bases and J by 6 bases, 8 bases remained unmatched. The CDR3 sequence is 14 residues long. The CDR3 bases are TGTGCCAGCAGCATAGCGGGAGAAATAGGCGAGCAGTACTTC. Translation: CASSIAGEIGEQYF.

This CDR3 is CASSLGSWLPYEQYF. CDR3 bases: TGTGCCAGCAGCTTGGGCTCTTGGCTTCCCTACGAGCAGTACTTC. J is TRBJ2-7 and V is TRBV7-9, with no clear D. V lost 3 bases, J lost 2 bases, and 14 bases lay in between. CDR3 size: 15 residues. Germline-derived CDR1 and CDR2 are SEHNR and FQNEAQ (reference sequence).

A few counts support this clonotype. The rearrangement uses TRBV7-9 and TRBJ2-1, with TRBD1 as a possible D gene (6 bases). The CDR3 length is 17 residues. V gave up 5 bases and J gave up 5 bases, with 22 bases separating them. Germline values: CDR1 SEHNR, CDR2 FQNEAQ (reference sequence). CDR3 DNA: TGTGCCAGCAGCCTAAGCGAGGACAGTGGGGCGGACAATGAGCAGTTCTTC. Translation gives CASSLSEDSGADNEQFF.

The J gene is TRBJ2-7, the V gene TRBV18; D assignment may be TRBD1 or TRBD2 (5 bases each). The CDR3 loop spans 16 amino acids. Between the trimmed V and J ends, which lost 2 bases and 4 bases, there was a span of 18 bases. CDR1 and CDR2 (germline): KGHSH, LQKENI. CDR3 DNA: TGTGCCAGCTCACCAGTGTCCGGGGCTGGGTTATACGAGCAGTACTTC. Its protein product is CASSPVSGAGLYEQYF.